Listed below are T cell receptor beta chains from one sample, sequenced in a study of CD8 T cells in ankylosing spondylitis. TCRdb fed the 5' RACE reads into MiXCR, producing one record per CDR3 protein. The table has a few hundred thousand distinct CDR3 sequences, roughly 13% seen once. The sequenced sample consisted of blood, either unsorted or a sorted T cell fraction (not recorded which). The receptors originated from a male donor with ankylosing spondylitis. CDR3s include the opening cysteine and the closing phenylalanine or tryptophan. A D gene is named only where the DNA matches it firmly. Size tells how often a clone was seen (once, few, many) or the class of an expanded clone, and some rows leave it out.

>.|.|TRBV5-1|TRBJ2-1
CASKDGQLWNEQFF
TGCGCCAGCAAAGACGGCCAGCTCTGGAATGAGCAGTTCTTC
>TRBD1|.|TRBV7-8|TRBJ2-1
CASSLTGMDYNEQFF
TGTGCCAGCAGCTTGACAGGGATGGACTACAATGAGCAGTTCTTC
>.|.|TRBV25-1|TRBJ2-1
CASRSGPGEFF
TGTGCCAGCAGGTCCGGCCCGGGGGAGTTCTTC
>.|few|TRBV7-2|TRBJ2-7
CASSYQDTYEQYF
TGTGCCAGCAGCTACCAGGACACCTACGAGCAGTACTTC
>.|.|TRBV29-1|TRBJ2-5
CSTVGGGGETQYF
TGCAGCACCGTGGGGGGAGGAGGCGAGACCCAGTACTTC
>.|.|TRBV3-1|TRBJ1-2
CASSQNERGNGYTF
TGTGCCAGCAGCCAAAACGAGCGGGGGAATGGCTACACCTTC
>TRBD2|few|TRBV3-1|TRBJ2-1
CASSQAGGYNEQFF
TGTGCCAGCAGCCAAGCGGGAGGGTACAATGAGCAGTTCTTC
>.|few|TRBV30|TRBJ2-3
CAWSVRDTQYF
TGTGCCTGGAGTGTACGAGATACGCAGTATTTT
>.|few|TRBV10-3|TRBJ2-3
CAISGGSEDTQYF
TGTGCCATCAGTGGGGGTAGCGAGGATACGCAGTATTTT
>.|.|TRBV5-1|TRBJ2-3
CASSSLSGSTDTQYF
TGCGCCAGCAGCTCCCTCAGCGGGAGCACAGATACGCAGTATTTT
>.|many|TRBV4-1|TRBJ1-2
CASSQEDRALGYGYTF
TGCGCCAGCAGCCAAGAAGACCGGGCGCTAGGATATGGCTACACCTTC
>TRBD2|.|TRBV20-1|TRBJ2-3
CSAGTSGKTDTQYF
TGCAGTGCGGGGACTAGCGGAAAGACAGATACGCAGTATTTT
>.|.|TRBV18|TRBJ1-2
CASSPGGQANYGYTF
TGTGCCAGCTCACCCGGGGGACAAGCTAACTATGGCTACACCTTC
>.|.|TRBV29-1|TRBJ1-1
CSVESPLRGDTEAFF
TGCAGCGTTGAATCCCCACTGAGGGGAGACACTGAAGCTTTCTTT
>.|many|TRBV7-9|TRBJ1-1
CASSLERRAFF
TGTGCCAGCAGCTTAGAAAGGAGAGCTTTCTTT
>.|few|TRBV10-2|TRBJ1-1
CASSEGWGTEAFF
TGCGCCAGCAGTGAGGGGTGGGGGACTGAAGCTTTCTTT
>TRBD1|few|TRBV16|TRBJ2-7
CASSQPLGQPSYEQYF
TGTGCCAGCAGCCAACCCTTGGGACAGCCCTCCTACGAGCAGTACTTC
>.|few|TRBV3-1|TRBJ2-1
CASSHRRRESKSYNEQFF
TGTGCCAGCAGCCATAGACGTCGGGAGAGTAAAAGCTACAATGAGCAGTTCTTC
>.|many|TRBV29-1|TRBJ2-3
CSVVTRSTDTQYF
TGCAGCGTTGTGACACGAAGCACAGATACGCAGTATTTT
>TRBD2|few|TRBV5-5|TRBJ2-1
CASSLWVAGGNEQFF
TGTGCCAGCAGCTTGTGGGTGGCGGGAGGCAATGAGCAGTTCTTC
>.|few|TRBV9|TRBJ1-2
CASSPRGGQDYGYTF
TGTGCCAGCAGCCCAAGGGGAGGGCAGGACTATGGCTACACCTTC
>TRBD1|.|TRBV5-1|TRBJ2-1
CASSGRTGDGNEQFF
TGCGCCAGCAGCGGGCGGACAGGGGATGGCAATGAGCAGTTCTTC
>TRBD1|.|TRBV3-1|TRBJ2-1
CASSQVSSGGSNEQFF
TGTGCCAGCAGCCAAGTCTCATCAGGGGGCTCCAATGAGCAGTTCTTC
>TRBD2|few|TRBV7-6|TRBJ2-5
CASSRQGWLAGVLGETQYF
TGTGCCAGCAGCCGACAGGGGTGGCTAGCGGGAGTGTTGGGAGAGACCCAGTACTTC
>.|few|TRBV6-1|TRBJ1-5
CASKTTEGEGNQPQHF
TGTGCCAGCAAGACAACAGAGGGCGAGGGCAATCAGCCCCAGCATTTT
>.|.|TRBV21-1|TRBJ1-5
CASSNWRDRTGNQPQHF
TGTGCCAGCAGCAATTGGAGAGACAGGACGGGCAATCAGCCCCAGCATTTT
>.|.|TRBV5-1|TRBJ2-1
CASSLGWDIEQFF
TGCGCCAGCAGCTTGGGGTGGGATATCGAGCAGTTCTTC
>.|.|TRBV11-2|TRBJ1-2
CASSPPRGDIYGYTF
TGTGCCAGCAGCCCGCCTCGGGGGGACATCTATGGCTACACCTTC
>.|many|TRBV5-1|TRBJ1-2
CASSLEGYGYTF
TGCGCCAGCAGCTTGGAAGGGTATGGCTACACCTTC
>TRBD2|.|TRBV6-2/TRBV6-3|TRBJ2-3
CASREGLGDTQYF
TGTGCCAGCAGGGAAGGACTAGGGGATACGCAGTATTTT
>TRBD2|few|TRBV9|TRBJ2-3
CASSRRAGGADTQYF
TGTGCCAGCAGCCGGAGGGCGGGAGGCGCTGATACGCAGTATTTT
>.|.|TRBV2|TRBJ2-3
CASLVRDTQYF
TGTGCCAGCCTTGTCCGGGATACGCAGTATTTT
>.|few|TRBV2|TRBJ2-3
CASSLLADPNTDTQYF
TGTGCCAGCAGCCTACTAGCAGATCCTAACACAGATACGCAGTATTTT
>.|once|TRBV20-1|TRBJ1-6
CSAAEWSSYNSPLHF
TGCAGTGCCGCAGAGTGGAGCTCCTATAATTCACCCCTCCACTTT
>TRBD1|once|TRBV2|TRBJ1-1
CASSVRTGLVNTEAFF
TGTGCCAGCAGTGTTAGGACAGGGCTCGTGAACACTGAAGCTTTCTTT
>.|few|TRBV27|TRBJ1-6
CASSLSSVAYNSPLHF
TGTGCCAGCAGTTTATCGTCTGTGGCCTATAATTCACCCCTCCACTTT